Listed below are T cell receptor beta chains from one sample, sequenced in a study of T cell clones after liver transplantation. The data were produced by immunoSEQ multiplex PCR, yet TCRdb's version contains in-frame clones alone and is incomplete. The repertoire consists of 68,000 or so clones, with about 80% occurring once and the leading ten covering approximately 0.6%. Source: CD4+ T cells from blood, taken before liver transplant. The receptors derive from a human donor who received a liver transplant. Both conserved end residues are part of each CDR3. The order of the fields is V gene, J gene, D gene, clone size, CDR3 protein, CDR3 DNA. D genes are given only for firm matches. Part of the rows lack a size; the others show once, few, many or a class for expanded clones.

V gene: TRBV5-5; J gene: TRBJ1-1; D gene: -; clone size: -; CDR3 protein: CASSLRENTEAFF; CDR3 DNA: TGTGCCAGCAGCTTGCGGGAGAACACTGAAGCTTTCTTT
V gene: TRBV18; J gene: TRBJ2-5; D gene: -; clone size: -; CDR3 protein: CASSPRATPSVGTQYF; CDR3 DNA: TGTGCCAGCTCACCTCGGGCTACCCCTTCAGTTGGGACCCAGTACTTC
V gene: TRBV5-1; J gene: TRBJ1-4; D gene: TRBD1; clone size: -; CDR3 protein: CASSDRGVTEKLFF; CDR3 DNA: TGCGCCAGCAGCGACAGGGGCGTAACTGAAAAACTGTTTTTT
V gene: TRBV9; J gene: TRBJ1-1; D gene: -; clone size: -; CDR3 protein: CASTKAPGNTEAFF; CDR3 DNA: TGTGCCAGCACCAAAGCCCCAGGGAACACTGAAGCTTTCTTT
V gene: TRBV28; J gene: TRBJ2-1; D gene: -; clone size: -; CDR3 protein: CASSLWGGASSYNEQFF; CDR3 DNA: TGTGCCAGCAGTTTATGGGGCGGGGCCAGCTCCTACAATGAGCAGTTCTTC
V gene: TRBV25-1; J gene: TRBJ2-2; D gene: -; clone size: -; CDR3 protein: CASSEFRHSYNTGELFF; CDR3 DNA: TGTGCCAGCAGTGAATTTAGACACAGCTACAACACCGGGGAGCTGTTTTTT
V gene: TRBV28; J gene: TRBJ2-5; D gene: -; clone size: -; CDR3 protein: CASSPYSYQETQYF; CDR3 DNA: TGTGCCAGCAGTCCCTACAGCTATCAAGAGACCCAGTACTTC
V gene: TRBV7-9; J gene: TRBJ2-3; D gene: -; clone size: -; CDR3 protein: CASSLSGGRTDTQYF; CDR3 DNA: TGTGCCAGCAGCTTAAGCGGCGGACGCACAGATACGCAGTATTTT
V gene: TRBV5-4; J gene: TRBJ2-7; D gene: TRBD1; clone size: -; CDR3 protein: CASSLSSGQEQYEQYF; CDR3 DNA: TGTGCCAGCAGCTTGTCGTCGGGACAGGAACAATACGAGCAGTACTTC
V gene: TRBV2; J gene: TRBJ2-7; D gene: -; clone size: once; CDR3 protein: CASRGDGPYEQYF; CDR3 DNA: TGTGCCAGCAGGGGGGACGGACCCTACGAGCAGTACTTC
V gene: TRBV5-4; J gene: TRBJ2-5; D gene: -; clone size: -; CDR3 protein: CASSPGTPQETQYF; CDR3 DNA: TGTGCCAGCAGCCCAGGGACACCTCAAGAGACCCAGTACTTC
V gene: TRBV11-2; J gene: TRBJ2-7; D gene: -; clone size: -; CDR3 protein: CASSQLERYEQYF; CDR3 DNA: TGTGCCAGCAGCCAACTAGAACGATACGAGCAGTACTTC
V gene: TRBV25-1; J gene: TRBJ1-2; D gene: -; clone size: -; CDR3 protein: CASSVNQGYGYTF; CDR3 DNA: TGTGCCAGCAGTGTGAACCAGGGCTATGGCTACACCTTC
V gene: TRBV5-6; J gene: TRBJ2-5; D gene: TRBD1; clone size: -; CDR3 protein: CASSPGQRVTETQYF; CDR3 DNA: TGTGCCAGCAGCCCGGGACAGAGGGTTACGGAGACCCAGTACTTC
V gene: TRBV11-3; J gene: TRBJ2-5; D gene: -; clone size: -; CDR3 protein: CASSLQQGRGETQYF; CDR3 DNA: TGTGCCAGCAGCTTACAGCAGGGGAGAGGCGAGACCCAGTACTTC
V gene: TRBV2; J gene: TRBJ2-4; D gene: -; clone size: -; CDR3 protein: CASSKTELAKNIQYF; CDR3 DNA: TGTGCCAGCAGCAAAACCGAACTAGCCAAAAACATTCAGTACTTC
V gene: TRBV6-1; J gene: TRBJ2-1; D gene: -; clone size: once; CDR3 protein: CASSEVGSSYNEQFF; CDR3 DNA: TGTGCCAGCAGTGAAGTCGGAAGCTCCTACAATGAGCAGTTCTTC
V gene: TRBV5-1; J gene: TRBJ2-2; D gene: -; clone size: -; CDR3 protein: CASTPGGSGTTGELFF; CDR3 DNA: TGCGCCAGCACCCCCGGCGGATCCGGGACCACCGGGGAGCTGTTTTTT
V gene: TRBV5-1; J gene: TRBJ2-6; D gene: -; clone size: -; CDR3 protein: CASSKNSGANVLTF; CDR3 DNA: TGCGCCAGCAGCAAGAATTCTGGGGCCAACGTCCTGACTTTC
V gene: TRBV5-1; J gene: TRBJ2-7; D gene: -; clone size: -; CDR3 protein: CASSSGPSGEQYF; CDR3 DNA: TGCGCCAGCAGCTCCGGACCTTCAGGCGAGCAGTACTTC
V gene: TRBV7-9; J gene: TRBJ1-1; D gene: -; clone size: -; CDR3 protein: CASSLGGAFTEAFF; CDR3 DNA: TGTGCCAGCAGCTTAGGGGGGGCGTTCACTGAAGCTTTCTTT
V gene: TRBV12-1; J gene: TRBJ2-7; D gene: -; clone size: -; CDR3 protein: CASSCSFNRDQLSYEQYF; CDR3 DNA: TGTGCCAGCAGCTGCTCCTTCAACAGGGATCAACTCTCCTACGAGCAGTACTTC
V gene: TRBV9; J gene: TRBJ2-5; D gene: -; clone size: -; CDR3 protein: CASSSREGLQTQYF; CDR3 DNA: TGTGCCAGCAGCTCCAGAGAGGGGCTGCAGACCCAGTACTTC
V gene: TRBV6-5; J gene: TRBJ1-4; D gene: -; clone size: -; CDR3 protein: CASSSTGGANEKLFF; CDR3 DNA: TGTGCCAGCAGTTCTACAGGAGGGGCTAATGAAAAACTGTTTTTT
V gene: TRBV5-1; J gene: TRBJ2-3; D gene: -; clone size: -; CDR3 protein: CASSRGHRESSTDTQYF; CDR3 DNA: TGCGCCAGCAGCCGGGGACATAGAGAATCTAGCACAGATACGCAGTATTTT
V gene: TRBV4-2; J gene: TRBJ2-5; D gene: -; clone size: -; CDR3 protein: CASSQGSLGETQYF; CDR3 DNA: TGTGCCAGCAGCCAAGGTTCCCTGGGAGAGACCCAGTACTTC
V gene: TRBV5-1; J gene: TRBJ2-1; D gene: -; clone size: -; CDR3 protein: CASSLTGGANKQFF; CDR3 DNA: TGCGCCAGCAGCTTGACTGGGGGGGCAAACAAGCAGTTCTTC
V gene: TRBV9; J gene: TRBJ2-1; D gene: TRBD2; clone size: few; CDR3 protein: CASSPQGLAAVNNEQFF; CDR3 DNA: TGTGCCAGCAGCCCGCAGGGACTAGCGGCAGTCAACAATGAGCAGTTCTTC
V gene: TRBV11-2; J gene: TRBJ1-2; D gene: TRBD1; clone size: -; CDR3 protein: CASSLLGQGAKGGYTF; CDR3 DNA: TGTGCCAGCAGCCTGTTAGGACAGGGGGCTAAGGGTGGCTACACCTTC
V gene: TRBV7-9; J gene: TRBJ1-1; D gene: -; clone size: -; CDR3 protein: CASSLPRLAFF; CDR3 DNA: TGTGCCAGCAGCCTCCCCCGGCTAGCTTTCTTT
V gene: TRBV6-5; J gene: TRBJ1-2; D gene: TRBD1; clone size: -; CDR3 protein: CASTQGGTVYGYTF; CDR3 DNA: TGTGCCAGCACCCAAGGCGGGACAGTCTATGGCTACACCTTC
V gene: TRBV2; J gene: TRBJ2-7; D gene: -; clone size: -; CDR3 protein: CATKGGGVTYEQYF; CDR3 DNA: TGTGCCACAAAGGGGGGGGGCGTGACCTACGAGCAGTACTTC
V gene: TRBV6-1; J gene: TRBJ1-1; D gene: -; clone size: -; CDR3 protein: CASNSPGRNTEAFF; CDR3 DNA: TGTGCCAGCAATTCTCCGGGACGTAACACTGAAGCTTTCTTT
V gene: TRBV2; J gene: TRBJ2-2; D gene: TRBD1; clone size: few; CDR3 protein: CASRWSGTGEDTGELFF; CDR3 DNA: TGTGCCAGCAGGTGGTCCGGGACAGGGGAGGACACCGGGGAGCTGTTTTTT
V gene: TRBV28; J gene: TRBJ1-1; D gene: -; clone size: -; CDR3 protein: CASSLSPPGLTEAFF; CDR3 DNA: TGTGCCAGCAGTTTATCACCCCCAGGGTTGACTGAAGCTTTCTTT
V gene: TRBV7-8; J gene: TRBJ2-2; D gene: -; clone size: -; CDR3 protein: CATVRSAGRTGELFF; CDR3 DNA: TGTGCCACCGTTAGGTCGGCAGGACGCACCGGGGAGCTGTTTTTT
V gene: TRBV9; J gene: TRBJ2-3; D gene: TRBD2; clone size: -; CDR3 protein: CASSVVSLAGGLCTDTQYF; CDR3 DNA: TGTGCCAGCAGCGTAGTAAGTCTAGCGGGAGGGCTATGCACAGATACGCAGTATTTT
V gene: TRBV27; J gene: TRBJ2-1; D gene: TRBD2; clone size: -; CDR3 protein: CASTPPLAGDRQYNEQFF; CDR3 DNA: TGTGCCAGCACACCACCGTTAGCGGGAGATCGACAATACAATGAGCAGTTCTTC
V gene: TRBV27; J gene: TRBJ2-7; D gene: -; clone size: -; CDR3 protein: CASSLSVGGPYEQYF; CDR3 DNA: TGTGCCAGCAGTTTATCTGTGGGAGGCCCCTACGAGCAGTACTTC
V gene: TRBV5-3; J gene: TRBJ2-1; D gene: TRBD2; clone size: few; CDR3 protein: CARSGRAFYEQFF; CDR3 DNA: TGTGCCAGAAGCGGGAGGGCATTCTATGAGCAGTTCTTC
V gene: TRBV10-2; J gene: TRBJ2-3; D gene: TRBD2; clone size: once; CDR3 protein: CASSESGRGDTQYF; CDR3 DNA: TGCGCCAGCAGTGAGTCCGGGAGGGGGGATACGCAGTATTTT
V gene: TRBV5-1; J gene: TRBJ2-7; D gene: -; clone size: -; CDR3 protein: CASSLAVQNSYEQYF; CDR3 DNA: TGCGCCAGCAGCTTGGCCGTTCAAAACTCCTACGAGCAGTACTTC
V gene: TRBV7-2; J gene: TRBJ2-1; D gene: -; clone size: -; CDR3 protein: CASSTGGASSYNEQFF; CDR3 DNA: TGTGCCAGCAGCACCGGAGGGGCCAGCTCCTACAATGAGCAGTTCTTC
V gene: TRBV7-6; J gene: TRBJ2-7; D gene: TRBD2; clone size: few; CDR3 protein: CASSELAAAYEQYF; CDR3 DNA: TGTGCCAGCAGCGAACTAGCGGCGGCCTACGAGCAGTACTTC
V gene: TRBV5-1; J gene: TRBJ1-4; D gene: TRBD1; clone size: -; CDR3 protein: CASSVPGGTANEKLFF; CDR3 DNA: TGCGCCAGCAGCGTACCAGGGGGCACAGCTAATGAAAAACTGTTTTTT
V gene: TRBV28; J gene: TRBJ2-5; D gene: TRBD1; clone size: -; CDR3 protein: CASSLRGQETQYF; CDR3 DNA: TGTGCCAGCAGTTTAAGGGGACAGGAGACCCAGTACTTC
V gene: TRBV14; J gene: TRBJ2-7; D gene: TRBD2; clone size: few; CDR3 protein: CASSPAGGGYEQYF; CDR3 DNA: TGTGCCAGCAGCCCAGCGGGAGGAGGCTACGAGCAGTACTTC
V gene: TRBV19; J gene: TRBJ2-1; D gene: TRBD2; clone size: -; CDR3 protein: CASSIRLLAGAASSYNEQFF; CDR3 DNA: TGTGCCAGTAGTATCCGCCTTCTAGCGGGAGCCGCAAGCTCCTACAATGAGCAGTTCTTC
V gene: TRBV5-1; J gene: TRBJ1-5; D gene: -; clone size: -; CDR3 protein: CASSPDGSNQPQHF; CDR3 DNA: TGCGCCAGCAGCCCAGACGGGAGCAATCAGCCCCAGCATTTT
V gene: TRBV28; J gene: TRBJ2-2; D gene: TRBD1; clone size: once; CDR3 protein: CASRTSQGTVGELFF; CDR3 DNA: TGTGCCAGCAGAACCTCACAGGGGACGGTCGGGGAGCTGTTTTTT
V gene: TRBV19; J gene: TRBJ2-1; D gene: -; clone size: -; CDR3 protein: CACKGQLYNEQFF; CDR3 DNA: TGTGCCTGCAAAGGACAGCTTTACAATGAGCAGTTCTTC